Listed below are T cell receptor beta chains from one sample, sequenced in a study of shared clonotypes between healthy human individuals. Assay used: immunoSEQ multiplex PCR; TCRdb lists only in-frame clones, some missing. The table records over 95,000 clones, around two thirds of them present only once. Sample: memory CD8+ T cells sorted from blood. These receptors all come from a woman between 25 and 40 years old in good health. Each CDR3 is given with its conserved first and last residue. A D gene is named only where the DNA matches it firmly. Clone sizes are given selectively: once, few, many, or a class where the clone is expanded.

j_gene	v_gene	abundance	d_gene	CDR3nt	CDR3aa
TRBJ2-7	TRBV7-6	many	TRBD1	TGTGCCAGCAGCTTAGAGGGGGACAGCGGCTCCTGGGAGCAGTACTTC	CASSLEGDSGSWEQYF
TRBJ2-7	TRBV30	once	TRBD2	TGTGTCTTGGCGATAGCGGGAGTTGGCGAGCAGTACTTC	CVLAIAGVGEQYF
TRBJ2-7	TRBV13	-	-	TGTGCCAGCAGCGGGGAAGGCAGGGCCTACGAGCAGTACTTC	CASSGEGRAYEQYF
TRBJ2-7	TRBV7-2	-	-	TGTGCCAGCAGCTTTTTTGGCTACGAGCAGTACTTC	CASSFFGYEQYF
TRBJ1-4	TRBV4-1	-	-	TGCGCCAGCAGCCAAGGACGAGCCGGACTTAATGAAAAACTGTTTTTT	CASSQGRAGLNEKLFF
TRBJ1-1	TRBV27	once	-	TGTGCCAGCAGTTTTTCGCCGGGCACTGAAGCTTTCTTT	CASSFSPGTEAFF
TRBJ1-5	TRBV28	-	-	TGTGCCAGCAACCCGCTCGACAGGATCGTGAGCAATCAGCCCCAGCATTTT	CASNPLDRIVSNQPQHF
TRBJ2-1	TRBV6-5	-	-	TGTGCTAGTGGCGAATACAATGAGCAGTTCTTC	CASGEYNEQFF
TRBJ2-1	TRBV11-2	many	-	TGTGCCAGCAGCCCGCAGGGCGCGGGTGACTACAATGAGCAGTTCTTC	CASSPQGAGDYNEQFF
TRBJ1-5	TRBV6-5	many	-	TGTGCCAGCAGCAAAGAAGGGGTCCAGCCCCAGCATTTT	CASSKEGVQPQHF
TRBJ2-2	TRBV18	many	TRBD1	TGTGCCAGCTCCCAATTAGGGGGCTTCACCGGGGAGCTGTTTTTT	CASSQLGGFTGELFF
TRBJ2-7	TRBV11-1	once	-	TGTGCCAGCAGCTTGGGTGCCGCAGATTCCTACGAGCAGTACTTC	CASSLGAADSYEQYF
TRBJ2-1	TRBV19	-	TRBD2	TGTGCCAGTAGTATAGTTCTAGCGGGACTCAATGAGCAGTTCTTC	CASSIVLAGLNEQFF
TRBJ2-2	TRBV4-1	-	-	TGCGCCAGCAGCCAAACAGGGAGAACGAACACCGGGGAGCTGTTTTTT	CASSQTGRTNTGELFF
TRBJ1-2	TRBV19	many	-	TGTGCCAGTAGTATTACTATGGCAACTAACTATGGCTACACCTTC	CASSITMATNYGYTF
TRBJ2-2	TRBV15	many	-	TGTGCCACCAGCACCCGAACGAACACCGGGGAGCTGTTTTTT	CATSTRTNTGELFF
TRBJ2-2	TRBV15	-	TRBD1	TGTGCCACCAGCAGAGAGAGAGGGACAGGGGGCGGCGGGGAGCTGTTTTTT	CATSRERGTGGGGELFF
TRBJ1-5	TRBV27	few	-	TGTGCCAGCAGTTTTCCAGGGCAGCCCCAGCATTTT	CASSFPGQPQHF
TRBJ2-3	TRBV27	-	-	TGTGCCAGCAGTTTAGTCGAGGGGGCAGATACGCAGTATTTT	CASSLVEGADTQYF
TRBJ1-2	TRBV19	-	-	TGTGCCAGTAGTATCTCAGGTTTTAACTATGGCTACACCTTC	CASSISGFNYGYTF
TRBJ2-7	TRBV28	-	TRBD1	TGTGCCAGCAGTTTGGCGGACAGGGATCGCGAGCAGTACTTC	CASSLADRDREQYF
TRBJ1-1	TRBV5-6	few	-	TGTGCCAGCAGCTTGATCGGGACTGAAGCTTTCTTT	CASSLIGTEAFF
TRBJ2-7	TRBV11-1	-	-	TGTGCCAGCAGCTCAAGGGATTTCACCTACGAGCAGTACTTC	CASSSRDFTYEQYF
TRBJ1-1	TRBV19	once	TRBD1	TGTGCCAGTAGCCCTGGGACAGGGAGCGAAGCTTTCTTT	CASSPGTGSEAFF
TRBJ2-7	TRBV10-1	-	TRBD1	TGCGCCAGCAGGTTAGGGGGCCGTCTCTCCTACGAGCAGTACTTC	CASRLGGRLSYEQYF
TRBJ2-7	TRBV21-1	-	-	TGTGCCAGCAGTGATTCTAGCGGGAGGGCCCGATACGAGCAGTACTTC	CASSDSSGRARYEQYF
TRBJ2-3	TRBV6-4	-	TRBD1	TGTGCCAGCAGTGAAGGGACAGGGGGCGCGGATACGCAGTATTTT	CASSEGTGGADTQYF
TRBJ2-7	TRBV2	few	TRBD1	TGTGCCAGCAGAGGGACAGGGGGAAACGAGCAGTACTTC	CASRGTGGNEQYF
TRBJ2-7	TRBV7-9	-	-	TGTGCCAGCAGCTTAGGGTTGGGTAACGAGCAGTACTTC	CASSLGLGNEQYF
TRBJ2-1	TRBV6-1	-	TRBD1	TGTGCCAGCACTACGGGACAGGAGCCCCTCAATGAGCAGTTCTTC	CASTTGQEPLNEQFF
TRBJ2-5	TRBV5-1	few	TRBD2	TGCGCCAGCAGCCTGACTAGCGGGAGGGAGACCCAGTACTTC	CASSLTSGRETQYF
TRBJ1-1	TRBV6-1	many	TRBD1	TGTGCCAGCAGTGATAAATCAGGGACAGAACCGAACACTGAAGCTTTCTTT	CASSDKSGTEPNTEAFF
TRBJ1-1	TRBV30	-	-	TGTGCCTGTACGCGGGACTTCATGAACACTGAAGCTTTCTTT	CACTRDFMNTEAFF
TRBJ2-5	TRBV2	once	TRBD2	TGTGCCAGCAGTGAATGGTTAGCAGCGGGGGAAGAGACCCAGTACTTC	CASSEWLAAGEETQYF
TRBJ2-7	TRBV25-1	-	TRBD2	TGTGCCAGCAGTGAAGGGACTAGCGGGAGTCTTGCCGAGCAGTACTTC	CASSEGTSGSLAEQYF
TRBJ2-1	TRBV21-1	-	-	TGTGCCAGCAGCAAAGTTTGTAGGGGCGCCACCCCCGATGAGCAGTTCTTC	CASSKVCRGATPDEQFF
TRBJ1-1	TRBV14	-	-	TGTGCCAGCAGGGGGTGGGCGATGCCTGAAGCTTTCTTT	CASRGWAMPEAFF
TRBJ2-2	TRBV7-3	few	-	TGTGCCAGCAGTCAGGTAGCGAAGGCCGGGGAGCTGTTTTTT	CASSQVAKAGELFF
TRBJ1-1	TRBV12-5	-	-	TGTGCTAGTGGTTACCCTGGAGGGGGAGCTTTCTTT	CASGYPGGGAFF
TRBJ1-4	TRBV28	-	-	TGTGCCAGCAGCCCGAGGGGGGGAACTAATGAAAAACTGTTTTTT	CASSPRGGTNEKLFF
TRBJ2-7	TRBV2	-	-	TGTGCCAGCAGTGCCTTACTCCCCAGGGAGCGGACCACCTACGAGCAGTACTTC	CASSALLPRERTTYEQYF
TRBJ1-2	TRBV11-2	-	-	TGTGCCAGCAGCTTAGGGGGGGACTCAGGCTACACCTTC	CASSLGGDSGYTF
TRBJ2-1	TRBV6-1	-	TRBD2	TGTGCCAGCCAAGCGGGGGATTACAATGAGCAGTTCTTC	CASQAGDYNEQFF
TRBJ2-3	TRBV7-8	many	TRBD2	TGTGCCAGCAGCTACGGCGCGGGGGGCGGCCCAGATACGCAGTATTTT	CASSYGAGGGPDTQYF
TRBJ2-1	TRBV15	-	TRBD2	TGTGCCACCGGTTTTAGCGGGGCCTACAATGAGCAGTTCTTC	CATGFSGAYNEQFF
TRBJ2-3	TRBV6-4	medium-sized	-	TGTGCCAGCAGTGACTCGACCGGCGGCCACACAGATACGCAGTATTTT	CASSDSTGGHTDTQYF
TRBJ2-1	TRBV6-1	-	TRBD2	TGTGCCAGCACCCTAGGGCTAGCGGGAGGGGAGCAGTTCTTC	CASTLGLAGGEQFF
TRBJ1-1	TRBV28	-	-	TGTGCCAGCAGCCCACGGGCGGACACTGAAGCTTTCTTT	CASSPRADTEAFF
TRBJ2-7	TRBV2	-	-	TGTGCCAGCAGTCCTCGGAACGAGCAGTACTTC	CASSPRNEQYF
TRBJ2-3	TRBV7-2	many	-	TGTGCCAGCAGCTCCAGCTTTAGCACAGATACGCAGTATTTT	CASSSSFSTDTQYF
TRBJ2-1	TRBV7-8	-	TRBD2	TGTGCCAGCAGCCAGGGGACTAGCGGAACGTACTATGAGCAGTTCTTC	CASSQGTSGTYYEQFF
TRBJ1-4	TRBV28	-	TRBD1	TGTGCCAGCAGTTGGACAGGGTATAATGAAAAACTGTTTTTT	CASSWTGYNEKLFF